This TCR beta chain comes out of a study of T cells in Graves' hyperthyroidism and ophthalmopathy. The table lists this clonotype with many counts. What was amplified from RNA transcripts were TCR beta CDR3 regions. Carried out on the TCR CDR3, a first-round RT-PCR used the HTBI primer set. TCRdb called the multiplex PCR reads again in MiXCR, with one record for every CDR3 protein. The sample holds around 420,000 distinct CDR3 sequences, 15% to 18% seen once. The V and J ends lost 0 bases and 1 base, in that order; junction bases with no gene match: 6. CDR3 size: 17 residues. Germline V CDR1 and CDR2: DFQATT, SNEGSKA (reference sequence). Orbital computed tomography, thyroid ultrasound, serum thyroxine and TRAb, and clinical symptoms together informed the diagnoses.

The rearrangement links TRBV20-1 to TRBJ2-1; 10 nucleotides line up with TRBD2. The origin of this receptor is a woman aged 18 to 35 with Graves' hyperthyroidism. The material sequenced was blood. The CDR3 region is CSARDAGLAVSYNEQFF. CDR3 bases: TGCAGTGCTAGAGATGCAGGACTAGCGGTTTCCTACAATGAGCAGTTCTTC.